The source of this T cell receptor (beta chain) is a study of lymphopenia after photon versus proton radiotherapy (dated by TCRdb to the late 2010s). In terms of the full investigation: In patients with gastrointestinal tumors who developed high-grade lymphopenia, the study compared the immunological effects of photon radiation therapy with those of proton radiation therapy. The study was designed to characterize how the impact on the immune system differs between the two radiation modalities. The cohort included 20 patients with gastrointestinal tumors who developed lymphopenia after receiving either photon or proton therapy. Paper-wide results and their limitations: After the lymphocyte count nadir, repertoires from photon-treated patients showed oligoclonal expansion, particularly of CD8+ Temra cells, and this expansion drove the decline in diversity. Across the cohort, among patients who died, a greater drop in TCR diversity after the nadir was inversely correlated with overall survival time. The survival association was assessed only in patients who died, and better survival with proton therapy was presented by the authors as a possibility rather than a demonstrated result. During treatment, patients who received proton therapy stayed relatively stable, whereas patients who received photon therapy lost naive T cells and TCR diversity and gained effector/memory populations.

The germline ends are 10 bases apart after V is trimmed by 3 bases and J by 3 bases. Via the germline V gene (reference sequence), CDR1 is WNHNN and CDR2 SYGVQD. The CDR3 goes from the cysteine to the phenylalanine over 14 residues. This entry keeps only the CDR3 DNA: 42 bases, framed from base 1. Libraries were prepared through the immunoSEQ multiplex PCR assay. T cell repertoires were profiled by deep sequencing of rearranged TCR beta loci, alongside multiparametric flow cytometry. The table comes from immuneACCESS by way of TCRdb, which keeps in-frame sequences with V and J called. Part of the clones is missing from these tables; in studies checked, under half for an unresolved V gene and the rest for unknown reasons. The sample table holds about 17,000 clones, of which about 92% were seen once. Approximately 1.5% of the sample belongs to the ten largest clones. This clone has a handful of counts. The antigen it binds to is not known. Base qualities are not recorded, but no much larger clone differs from it by a single base.

The V and J segments used are TRBV10-1 and TRBJ2-3; the D gene cannot be named for sure. The sequence derives from a woman between 35 and 50 years old with cholangiocarcinoma. Sample: peripheral blood, taken from a patient treated with photon-based radiotherapy. The DNA reads as follows: TGCGCCAGCAGTGACCTGGTGGGGACAGATACGCAGTATTTT. This gives the protein CASSDLVGTDTQYF.